The sequence of this TCR beta chain was determined in a study of T cell responses to AZD1222 COVID-19 vaccine. CDR3 length equals 16 residues. The V gene lost 1 base and the J gene lost 5 bases, with 17 bases spanning the gap. CDR1 is MGHDK and CDR2 is SYGVNS in the germline V gene. General study findings and limits: Females made up more of the donors, who were largely white British, and clonal diversity may have come out too low. Vaccine-related CD4 TCRs covered spike, predominating at 160-218 and 743-854.

Worth noting for this clone: Its antigen is undetermined.

Sequencing used immunoSEQ multiplex PCR; TCRdb keeps in-frame clones, though not all of them. Of about 160,000 clones detected, around 89% appear once; the ten largest clones hold around 5%. This clonotype was sampled from an adult in good health. This sample comprised peripheral blood, obtained on day 0 of AZD1222 vaccination. V and J are TRBV25-1 and TRBJ1-1; TRBD1 might be the D (5 bases). Here the CDR3 DNA reads TGTGCCAGCAGTGAATCCCGCGGGGCAGGGAGGACTGAAGCTTTCTTT. Residues: CASSESRGAGRTEAFF.